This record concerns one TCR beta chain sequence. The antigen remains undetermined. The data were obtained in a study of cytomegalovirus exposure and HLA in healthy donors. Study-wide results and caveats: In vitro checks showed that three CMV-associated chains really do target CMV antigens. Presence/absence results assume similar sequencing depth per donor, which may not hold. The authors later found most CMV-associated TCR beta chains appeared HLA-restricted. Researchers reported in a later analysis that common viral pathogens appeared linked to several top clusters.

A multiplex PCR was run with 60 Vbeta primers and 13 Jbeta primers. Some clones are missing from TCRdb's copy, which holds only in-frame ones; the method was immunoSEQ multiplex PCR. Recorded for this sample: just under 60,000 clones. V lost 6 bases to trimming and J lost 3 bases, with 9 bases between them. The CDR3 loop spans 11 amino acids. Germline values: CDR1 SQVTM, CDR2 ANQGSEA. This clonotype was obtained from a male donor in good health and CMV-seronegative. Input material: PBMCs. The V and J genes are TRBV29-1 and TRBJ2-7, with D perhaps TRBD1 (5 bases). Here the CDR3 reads CSVHDSYEQYF. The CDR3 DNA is TGCAGCGTACATGACAGCTACGAGCAGTACTTC.